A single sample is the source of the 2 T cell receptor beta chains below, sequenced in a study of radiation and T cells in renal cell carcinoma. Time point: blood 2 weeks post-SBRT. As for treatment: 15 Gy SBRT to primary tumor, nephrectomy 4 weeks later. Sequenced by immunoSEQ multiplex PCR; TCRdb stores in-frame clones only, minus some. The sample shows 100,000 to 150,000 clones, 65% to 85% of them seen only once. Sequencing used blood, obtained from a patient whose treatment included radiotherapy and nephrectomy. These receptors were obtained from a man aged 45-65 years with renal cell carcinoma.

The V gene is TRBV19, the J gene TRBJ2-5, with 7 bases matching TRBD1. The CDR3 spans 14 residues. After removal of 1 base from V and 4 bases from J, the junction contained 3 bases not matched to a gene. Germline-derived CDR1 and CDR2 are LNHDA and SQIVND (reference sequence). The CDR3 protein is CASSIGQGVETQYF. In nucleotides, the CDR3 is TGTGCCAGTAGTATAGGACAGGGAGTAGAGACCCAGTACTTC.

DNA of the CDR3: TGTGCCTGGAGTCTCAAAGGACAGTACAATGAGCAGTTCTTC. Translating it yields CAWSLKGQYNEQFF. This sequence joins TRBV30 and TRBJ2-1, with TRBD1 as a possible D gene (6 bases). V was trimmed by 2 bases and J by 4 bases, leaving 12 bases between them. The CDR3 length is 14 residues. Germline CDR1 and CDR2: GTSNPN and SVGIG (reference sequence). The full variable domain, with the rest looked up from reference TRBV30 and TRBJ2-1, is SQTIHQWPATLVQPVGSPLSLECTVEGTSNPNLYWYRQAAGRGLQLLFYSVGIGQISSEVPQNLSASRPQDRQFILSSKKLLLSDSGFYLCAWSLKGQYNEQFFGPGTRLTVL.